The rows below give T cell receptor beta chains drawn from one sample of a study of Ad26.COV2.S vaccination and SARS-CoV-2 variants. Using immunoSEQ multiplex PCR, the repertoire was profiled, and TCRdb retains in-frame clones only, with some absent. Of 430,000 or so clones listed, around 90% are singletons. The sample was peripheral blood, taken in a trial of Ad26.COV2.S vaccine versus placebo. The receptors shown here come from a person between 18 and 65 years old who received the Ad26.COV2.S COVID-19 vaccine or a placebo. The CDR3 runs from the conserved cysteine through the conserved F or W. The D gene is left open where the match is weak. A row's size may be missing; if present it is once, few, many or a size class.

j_call v_call d_call clone_size cdr3_nt cdr3_aa
TRBJ2-2 TRBV9 - - TGTGCCAGCAGCGTAGGCCTGACAGTGAACACCGGGGAGCTGTTTTTT CASSVGLTVNTGELFF
TRBJ1-1 TRBV6-5 - - TGTGCCAGCAGTTACTTGGTTGGGGTCGCTGAAGCTTTCTTT CASSYLVGVAEAFF
TRBJ1-2 TRBV5-1 - - TGCGCCAGCGGTGTGGGGAACTATGGCTACACCTTC CASGVGNYGYTF
TRBJ2-1 TRBV7-2 - - TGTGCCAGCAGCTTAGGGCAGGAAAACTACAATGAGCAGTTCTTC CASSLGQENYNEQFF
TRBJ2-1 TRBV6-5 TRBD2 - TGTGCCAGCAGGGGAAGACTAGCGGGCCGCAATGAGCAGTTCTTC CASRGRLAGRNEQFF
TRBJ2-3 TRBV19 - - TGTGCCAGTAGCCTCCAAGTTGTTGGTACTATGGGAAGGACAGATACGCAGTATTTT CASSLQVVGTMGRTDTQYF
TRBJ1-2 TRBV6-4 - - TGTGCCAGCAGTGACTCGAACAGTTATGGCTACACCTTC CASSDSNSYGYTF
TRBJ1-6 TRBV14 - - TGTGCCAGCTCCGTAGGGGGTAATTCACCCCTCCACTTT CASSVGGNSPLHF
TRBJ2-7 TRBV12-3/TRBV12-4 - - TGTGCCAGCAGTTTCCCCTCAGGTAACGAGCAGTACTTC CASSFPSGNEQYF
TRBJ2-7 TRBV7-9 - once TGTGCCAGCAGCTTCTATGGGAGCTCCTACGAGCAGTACTTC CASSFYGSSYEQYF
TRBJ2-5 TRBV5-4 TRBD2 - TGTGCCAGCAGCTTGGCGTCGGGGGGTCAAGAGACCCAGTACTTC CASSLASGGQETQYF
TRBJ2-7 TRBV7-2 TRBD2 - TGTGCCAGCAGTCCCGGCCCCCAGCGGGGCGAGCAGTACTTC CASSPGPQRGEQYF
TRBJ2-3 TRBV5-1 - - TGCGCCAGCAGCTTGCGTAGACAGGACACAGATACGCAGTATTTT CASSLRRQDTDTQYF
TRBJ2-1 TRBV5-1 - - TGCGCCAGCAGCTTTCGTGTTGCCGGCGGTTCCTACAATGAGCAGTTCTTC CASSFRVAGGSYNEQFF
TRBJ2-1 TRBV25-1 - few TGTGCATCTAGCCTCAATGAGCAGTTCTTC CASSLNEQFF
TRBJ2-1 TRBV27 TRBD2 - TGTGCCAGCAGTTCTAGCGGGAGTCACAATGAGCAGTTCTTC CASSSSGSHNEQFF
TRBJ2-2 TRBV29-1 TRBD2 - TGCAGCGTTAGGATGGCGGGAGACCAGTTCGCGAACACCGGGGAGCTGTTTTTT CSVRMAGDQFANTGELFF
TRBJ2-7 TRBV4-1 TRBD2 - TGCGCCAGCAGCCCCGGGACTAGCGGGAGGTGGTACGAGCAGTACTTC CASSPGTSGRWYEQYF
TRBJ2-5 TRBV5-1 - - TGCGCCAGCAGCTTGGTGAGGGAGACCCAGTACTTC CASSLVRETQYF
TRBJ1-1 TRBV6-2/TRBV6-3 - - TGTGCCAGCAGTCAGGACGGATGGATGAACACTGAAGCTTTCTTT CASSQDGWMNTEAFF
TRBJ1-4 TRBV5-4 TRBD1 - TGTGCCAGCAGCTCGACCGGGACAGGAGATGAAAAACTGTTTTTT CASSSTGTGDEKLFF
TRBJ1-3 TRBV5-6 - - TGTGCCAGCAAATACCAGGGGTCTGGAAACACCATATATTTT CASKYQGSGNTIYF
TRBJ2-7 TRBV5-1 - - TGCGCCAGCAGCCCGGAGACAACTACCTACGAGCAGTACTTC CASSPETTTYEQYF
TRBJ2-3 TRBV23-1 TRBD1 once TGCGCCAGCAGTCAACTTGGACAGGACACAGATACGCAGTATTTT CASSQLGQDTDTQYF
TRBJ2-1 TRBV6-5 - - TGTGCCAGCAGGGGGCCGTACAATGAGCAGTTCTTC CASRGPYNEQFF
TRBJ2-5 TRBV19 - - TGTGCCAGTACCGACAGGGAGGGTGGGAAGGAGACCCAGTACTTC CASTDREGGKETQYF
TRBJ2-7 TRBV14 - - TGTGCCAGCAGCCAAGATAGACGGTACGAGCAGTACTTC CASSQDRRYEQYF
TRBJ1-2 TRBV6-6 - - TGTGCCAGCAGTTTCCAGGACGGAGATGGCTACACCTTC CASSFQDGDGYTF
TRBJ1-2 TRBV11-2 - once TGTGCCAGCAGCCCGGACGGGAACTATGGCTACACCTTC CASSPDGNYGYTF
TRBJ2-3 TRBV7-2 - - TGTGCCAGCAGCTGGAGGGACTCCACAGATACGCAGTATTTT CASSWRDSTDTQYF
TRBJ2-3 TRBV7-3 TRBD2 - TGTGCCAGCAGCTCAGGAGCGGGAGGGTTAGATACGCAGTATTTT CASSSGAGGLDTQYF
TRBJ2-1 TRBV28 TRBD1 - TGTGCCAGCCAGGGGGCGAATGACAATGAGCAGTTCTTC CASQGANDNEQFF
TRBJ1-5 TRBV28 - few TGTGCCAGCTGCCTTGGTGCGAGCAATCAGCCCCAGCATTTT CASCLGASNQPQHF
TRBJ2-3 TRBV6-2/TRBV6-3 - - TGTGCCAGCAGTTACGGACTAAGCTCAGCAGATACGCAGTATTTT CASSYGLSSADTQYF
TRBJ2-3 TRBV7-9 - - TGTGCCAGCAGCTTAGTGGTTGGGGTCAGCGGCCTCGGGGCAGATACGCAGTATTTT CASSLVVGVSGLGADTQYF
TRBJ1-3 TRBV7-2 - - TGTGCCAGCAGCTTCGAGAGCTCTGGAAACACCATATATTTT CASSFESSGNTIYF
TRBJ2-5 TRBV28 - - TGTGCCAGCAGTCTAGGGATCACTAGGGACCAGTACTTC CASSLGITRDQYF
TRBJ2-2 TRBV14 - once TGTGCCAGCAGCCTTCGGACTCGGCCGTCCGGGGAGCTGTTTTTT CASSLRTRPSGELFF
TRBJ1-1 TRBV30 TRBD1 - TGTGCCTGGAGTGTAGCGGGGGAGGGGGCAGCTTTCTTT CAWSVAGEGAAFF
TRBJ1-1 TRBV25-1 - - TGTGCCAGCAGTGGCAGGGTTTGGGGCACTGAAGCTTTCTTT CASSGRVWGTEAFF